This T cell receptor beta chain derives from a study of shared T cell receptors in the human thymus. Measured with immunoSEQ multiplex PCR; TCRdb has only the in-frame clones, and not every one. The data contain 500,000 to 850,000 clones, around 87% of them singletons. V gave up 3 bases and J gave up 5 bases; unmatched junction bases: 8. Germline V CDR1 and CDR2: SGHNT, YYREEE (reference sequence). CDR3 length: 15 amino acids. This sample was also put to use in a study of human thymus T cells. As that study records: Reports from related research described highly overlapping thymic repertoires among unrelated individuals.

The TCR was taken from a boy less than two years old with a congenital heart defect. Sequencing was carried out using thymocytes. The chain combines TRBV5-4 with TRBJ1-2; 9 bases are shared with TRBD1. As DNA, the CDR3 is TGTGCCAGCAGCTCCGGACAGGGGCCCCGATATGGCTACACCTTC. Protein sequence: CASSSGQGPRYGYTF.